These 7 T cell receptor beta chains came from one sample sequenced in a study of blood T cell repertoires in COVID-19. Sequenced by immunoSEQ multiplex PCR; TCRdb stores in-frame clones only, minus some. The sample consists of under 200,000 clones, under 90% of them appearing once. Sequenced input: PBMCs or T cells enriched from blood (not recorded which). These receptors originate from a man aged 50 to 60 who had recovered from COVID-19.

The gene calls are TRBV18 and TRBJ1-2; TRBD1 matches at 7 bases. This CDR3 contains 15 residues. The V and J ends lost 3 bases and 1 base, in that order; junction bases with no gene match: 5. Per germline, CDR1 KGHSH and CDR2 LQKENI. This CDR3 reads CASSPLQGYNYGYTF. The CDR3 nucleotides are TGTGCCAGCTCACCCCTACAGGGGTATAACTATGGCTACACCTTC.

The CDR3 region is CASSPLDTNQPQHF. DNA of the CDR3: TGTGCCAGCAGTCCTTTGGACACTAATCAGCCCCAGCATTTT. The rearrangement uses TRBV6-5 and TRBJ1-5; possible D gene TRBD1, 5 bases. CDR3 size: 14 residues. From germline, CDR1 is MNHEY and CDR2 SVGAGI. The germline V and J ends were trimmed by 5 bases and 4 bases, with 12 bases remaining between them.

The chain carries TRBV6-5 and TRBJ1-4, with TRBD1 as a possible D gene (5 bases). The germline V gene encodes CDR1 MNHEY and CDR2 SVGAGI. With 6 bases removed from V and 5 bases from J, the gap between germline ends came to 13 bases. CDR3 length: 14 amino acids. The CDR3 is CASRPGTSNEKLFF. The CDR3 coding sequence is TGTGCCAGCAGGCCAGGGACTTCAAATGAAAAACTGTTTTTT.

V and J are TRBV27 and TRBJ2-1, with 13 bases matching TRBD2. V shed 5 bases and J 0 bases; nucleotides not matched to a gene: 4. The CDR3 totals 17 residues. Germline V lookup: CDR1 MNHEY, CDR2 SMNVEV (reference sequence). The CDR3 spells CASSTTSGGSSYNEQFF. CDR3 bases: TGTGCCAGCAGTACGACTAGCGGGGGGAGCTCCTACAATGAGCAGTTCTTC.

Note on this clone: Other DNA sequences in the same sample also yield this CDR3. V usage is TRBV29-1 and J usage is TRBJ1-2; 10 bases match TRBD1. Trimming cost V 6 bases and J 7 bases; bases outside gene matches: 5. The CDR3 has 12 amino acids. From germline, CDR1 is SQVTM and CDR2 ANQGSEA. CDR3 nucleotides: TGCAGCGTGGGGGACAGGGGTAGTGGCTACACCTTC. Protein sequence: CSVGDRGSGYTF. Using reference TRBV29-1 and TRBJ1-2 for the parts outside the CDR3, the full variable domain is SAVISQKPSRDICQRGTSLTIQCQVDSQVTMMFWYRQQPGQSLTLIATANQGSEATYESGFVIDKFPISRPNLTFSTLTVSNMSPEDSSIYLCSVGDRGSGYTFGSGTRLTVV.

A remark on this clone: The sample holds other DNA sequences that translate to the same CDR3. The rearrangement links TRBV19 to TRBJ2-7, with 8 nucleotides matching TRBD1. This CDR3 comprises 15 residues. CDR1 and CDR2 from the germline V gene are LNHDA and SQIVND (reference sequence). V lost 1 base to trimming and J lost 5 bases; unmatched junction nucleotides: 7. The CDR3 sequence: CASSIATGAPNEQYF. The CDR3 bases are TGTGCCAGTAGTATAGCGACAGGGGCTCCGAACGAGCAGTACTTC.

This chain joins TRBV11-1 and TRBJ1-5; D ambiguous. Trimming took 3 bases from V and 4 from J, leaving 7 bases between them. Germline CDR1 and CDR2: SGHAT and FQDESV (reference sequence). The CDR3 has 13 residues. Here the CDR3 DNA reads TGTGCCAGCAGCTTCCACTTTAATCAGCCCCAGCATTTT. Its protein is CASSFHFNQPQHF.